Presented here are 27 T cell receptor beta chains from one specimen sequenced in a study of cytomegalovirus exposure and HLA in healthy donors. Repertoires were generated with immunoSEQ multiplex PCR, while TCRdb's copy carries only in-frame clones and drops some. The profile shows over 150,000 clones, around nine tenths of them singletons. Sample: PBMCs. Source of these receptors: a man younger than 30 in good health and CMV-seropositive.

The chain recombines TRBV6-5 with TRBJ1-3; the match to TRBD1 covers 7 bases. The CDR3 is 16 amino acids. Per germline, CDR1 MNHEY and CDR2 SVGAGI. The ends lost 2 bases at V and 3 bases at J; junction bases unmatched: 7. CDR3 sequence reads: CASSYGGGGVGNTIYF. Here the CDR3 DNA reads TGTGCCAGCAGTTACGGAGGAGGGGGCGTTGGAAACACCATATATTTT.

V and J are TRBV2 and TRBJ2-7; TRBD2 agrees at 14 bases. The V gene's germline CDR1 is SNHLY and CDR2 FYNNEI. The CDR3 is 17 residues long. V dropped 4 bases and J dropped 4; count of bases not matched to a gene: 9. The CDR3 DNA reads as TGTGCCAGCAGTGCTTCCCCTGGGACTAGCGGGGGTTACGAGCAGTACTTC. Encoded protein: CASSASPGTSGGYEQYF. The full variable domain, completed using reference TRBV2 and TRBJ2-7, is EPEVTQTPSHQVTQMGQEVILRCVPISNHLYFYWYRQILGQKVEFLVSFYNNEISEKSEIFDDQFSVERPDGSNFTLKIRSTKLEDSAMYFCASSASPGTSGGYEQYFGPGTRLTVT.

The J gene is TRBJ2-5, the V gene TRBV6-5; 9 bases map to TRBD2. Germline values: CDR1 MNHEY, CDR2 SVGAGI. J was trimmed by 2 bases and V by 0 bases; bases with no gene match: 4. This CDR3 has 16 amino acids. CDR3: CASSYSGSGGQETQYF. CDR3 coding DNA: TGTGCCAGCAGTTACTCGGGTAGCGGGGGACAAGAGACCCAGTACTTC.

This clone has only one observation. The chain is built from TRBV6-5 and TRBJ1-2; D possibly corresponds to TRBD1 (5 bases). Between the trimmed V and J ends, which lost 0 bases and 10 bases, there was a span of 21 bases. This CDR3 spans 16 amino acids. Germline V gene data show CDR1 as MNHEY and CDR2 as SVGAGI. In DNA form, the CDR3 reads TGTGCCAGCAGTTACTCGATAGTGGTGCAGGGAAGAGACTACACCTTC. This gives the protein CASSYSIVVQGRDYTF.

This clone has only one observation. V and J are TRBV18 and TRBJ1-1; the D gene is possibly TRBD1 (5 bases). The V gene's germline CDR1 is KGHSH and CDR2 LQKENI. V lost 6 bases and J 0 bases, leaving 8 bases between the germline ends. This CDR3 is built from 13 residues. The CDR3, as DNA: TGTGCCAGCTCCGGGGGGATGAACACTGAAGCTTTCTTT. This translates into CASSGGMNTEAFF. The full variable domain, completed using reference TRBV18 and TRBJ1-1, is NAGVMQNPRHLVRRRGQEARLRCSPMKGHSHVYWYRQLPEEGLKFMVYLQKENIIDESGMPKERFSAEFPKEGPSILRIQQVVRGDSAAYFCASSGGMNTEAFFGQGTRLTVV.

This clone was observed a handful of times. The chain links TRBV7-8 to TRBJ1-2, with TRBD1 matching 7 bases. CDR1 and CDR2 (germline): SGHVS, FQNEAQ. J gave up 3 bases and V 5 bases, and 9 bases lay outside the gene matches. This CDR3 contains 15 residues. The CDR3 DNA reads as TGTGCCAGCAGCCCCTTGACAGGGACGGACTATGGCTACACCTTC. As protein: CASSPLTGTDYGYTF.

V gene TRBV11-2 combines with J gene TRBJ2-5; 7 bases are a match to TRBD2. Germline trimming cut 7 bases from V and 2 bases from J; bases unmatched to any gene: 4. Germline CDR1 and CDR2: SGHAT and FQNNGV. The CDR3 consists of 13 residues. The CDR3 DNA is TGTGCCAGCACCAGCGGGACTCAAGAGACCCAGTACTTC. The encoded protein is CASTSGTQETQYF.

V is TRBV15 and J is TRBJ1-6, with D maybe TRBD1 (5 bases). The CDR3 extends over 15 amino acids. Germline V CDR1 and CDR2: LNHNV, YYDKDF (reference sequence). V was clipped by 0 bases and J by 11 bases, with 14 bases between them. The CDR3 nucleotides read TGTGCCACCAGCAGAGATGGGGGGGTGGCGACACCCCTCCACTTT. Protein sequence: CATSRDGGVATPLHF.

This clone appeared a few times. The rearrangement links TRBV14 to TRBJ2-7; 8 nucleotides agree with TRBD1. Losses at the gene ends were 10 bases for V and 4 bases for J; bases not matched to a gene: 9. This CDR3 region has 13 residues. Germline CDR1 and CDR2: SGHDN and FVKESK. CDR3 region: CATHGTGRYEQYF. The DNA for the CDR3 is TGTGCCACCCACGGGACAGGTAGGTACGAGCAGTACTTC.

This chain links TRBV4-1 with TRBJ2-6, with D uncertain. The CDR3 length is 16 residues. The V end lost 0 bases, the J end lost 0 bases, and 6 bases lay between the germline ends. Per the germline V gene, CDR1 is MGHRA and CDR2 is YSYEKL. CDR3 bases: TGCGCCAGCAGCCAAGATATCAGCTCTGGGGCCAACGTCCTGACTTTC. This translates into CASSQDISSGANVLTF.

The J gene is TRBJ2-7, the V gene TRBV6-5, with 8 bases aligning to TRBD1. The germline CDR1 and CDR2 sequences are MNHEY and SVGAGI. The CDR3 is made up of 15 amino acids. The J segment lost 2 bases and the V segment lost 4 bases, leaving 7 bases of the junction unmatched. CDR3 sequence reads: CASSSDRGQTYEQYF. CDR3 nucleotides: TGTGCCAGCAGTTCCGACAGGGGACAGACCTACGAGCAGTACTTC.

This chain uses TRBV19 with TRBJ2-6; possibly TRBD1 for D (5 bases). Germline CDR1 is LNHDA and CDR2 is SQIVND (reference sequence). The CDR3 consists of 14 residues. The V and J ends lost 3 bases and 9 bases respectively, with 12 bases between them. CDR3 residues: CASSIGGQVNVLTF. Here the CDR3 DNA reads TGTGCCAGTAGTATCGGCGGACAAGTCAACGTCCTGACTTTC.

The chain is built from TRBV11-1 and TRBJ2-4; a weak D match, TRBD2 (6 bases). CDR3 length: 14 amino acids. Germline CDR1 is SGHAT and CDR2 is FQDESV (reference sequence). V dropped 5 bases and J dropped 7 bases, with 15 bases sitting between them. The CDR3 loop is CASSARGSGNIQYF. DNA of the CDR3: TGTGCCAGCAGCGCCCGGGGGTCGGGGAACATTCAGTACTTC.

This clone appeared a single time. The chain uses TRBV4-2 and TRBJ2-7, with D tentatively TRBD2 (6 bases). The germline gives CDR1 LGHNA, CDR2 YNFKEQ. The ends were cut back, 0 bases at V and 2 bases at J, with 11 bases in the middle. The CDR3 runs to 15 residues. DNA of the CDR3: TGTGCCAGCAGCCAAGATGGTGCGGGGCCCTACGAGCAGTACTTC. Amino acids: CASSQDGAGPYEQYF.

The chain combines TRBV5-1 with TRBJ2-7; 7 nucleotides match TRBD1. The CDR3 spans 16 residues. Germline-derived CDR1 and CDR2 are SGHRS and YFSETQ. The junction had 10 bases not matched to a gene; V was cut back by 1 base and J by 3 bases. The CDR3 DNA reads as TGCGCCAGCAGCTTGACGCCGCAGGGGGAAGGCTACGAGCAGTACTTC. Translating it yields CASSLTPQGEGYEQYF.

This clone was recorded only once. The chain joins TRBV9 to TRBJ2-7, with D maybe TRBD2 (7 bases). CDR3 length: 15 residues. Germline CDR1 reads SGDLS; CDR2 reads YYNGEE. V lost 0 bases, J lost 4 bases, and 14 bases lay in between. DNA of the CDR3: TGTGCCAGCAGCGTAGGGGCGGGGGCCCAATACGAGCAGTACTTC. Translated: CASSVGAGAQYEQYF.

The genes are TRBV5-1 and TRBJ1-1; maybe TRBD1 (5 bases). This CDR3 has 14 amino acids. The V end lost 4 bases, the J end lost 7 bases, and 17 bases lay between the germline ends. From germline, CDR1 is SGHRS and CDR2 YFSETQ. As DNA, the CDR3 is TGCGCCAGCAGCCTTGGGGGGAGAATGAATGAAGCTTTCTTT. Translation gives CASSLGGRMNEAFF.

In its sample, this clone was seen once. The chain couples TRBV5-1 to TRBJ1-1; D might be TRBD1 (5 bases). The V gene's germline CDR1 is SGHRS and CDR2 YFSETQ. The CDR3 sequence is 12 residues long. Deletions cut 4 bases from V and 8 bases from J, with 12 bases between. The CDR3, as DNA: TGCGCCAGCAGCCCGATAGGACAAGAAGCTTTCTTT. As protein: CASSPIGQEAFF.

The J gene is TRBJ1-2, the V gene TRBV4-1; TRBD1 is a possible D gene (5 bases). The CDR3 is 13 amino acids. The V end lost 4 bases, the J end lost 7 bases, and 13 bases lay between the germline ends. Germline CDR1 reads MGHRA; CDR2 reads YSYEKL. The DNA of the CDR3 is TGCGCCAGCAGCCTGGGGGGGGGTGCTGGCTACACCTTC. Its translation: CASSLGGGAGYTF.

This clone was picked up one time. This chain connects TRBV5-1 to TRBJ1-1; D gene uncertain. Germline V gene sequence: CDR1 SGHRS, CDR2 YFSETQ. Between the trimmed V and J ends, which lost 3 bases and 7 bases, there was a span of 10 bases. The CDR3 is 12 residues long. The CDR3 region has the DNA TGCGCCAGCAGCTCCAACAAAATTGAAGCTTTCTTT. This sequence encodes CASSSNKIEAFF.

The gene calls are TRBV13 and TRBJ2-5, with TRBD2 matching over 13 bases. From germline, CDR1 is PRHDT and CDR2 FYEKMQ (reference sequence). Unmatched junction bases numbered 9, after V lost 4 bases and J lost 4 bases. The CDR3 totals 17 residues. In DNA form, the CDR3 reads TGTGCCAGCAGCTCGAAAACTAGCGGGGGGGCCAGAGAGACCCAGTACTTC. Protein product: CASSSKTSGGARETQYF.

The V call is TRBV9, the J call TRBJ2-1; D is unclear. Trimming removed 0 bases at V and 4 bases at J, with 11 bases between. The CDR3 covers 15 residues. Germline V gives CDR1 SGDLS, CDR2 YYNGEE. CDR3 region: CASSVGLSPYNEQFF. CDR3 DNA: TGTGCCAGCAGCGTAGGACTCTCCCCTTACAATGAGCAGTTCTTC.

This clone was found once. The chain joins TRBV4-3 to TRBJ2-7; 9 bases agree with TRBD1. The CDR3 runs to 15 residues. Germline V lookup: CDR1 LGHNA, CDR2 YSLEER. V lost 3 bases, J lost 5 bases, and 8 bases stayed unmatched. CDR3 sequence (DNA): TGCGCCAGCAGCCAGGGACCCACAGGGGGCGACGAGCAGTACTTC. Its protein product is CASSQGPTGGDEQYF.

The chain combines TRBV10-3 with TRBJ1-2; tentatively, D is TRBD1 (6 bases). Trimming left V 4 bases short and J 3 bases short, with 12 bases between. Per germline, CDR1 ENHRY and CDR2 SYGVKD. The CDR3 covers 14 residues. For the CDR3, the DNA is TGTGCCATCAGTGGTACAGGGATACACTATGGCTACACCTTC. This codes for CAISGTGIHYGYTF.

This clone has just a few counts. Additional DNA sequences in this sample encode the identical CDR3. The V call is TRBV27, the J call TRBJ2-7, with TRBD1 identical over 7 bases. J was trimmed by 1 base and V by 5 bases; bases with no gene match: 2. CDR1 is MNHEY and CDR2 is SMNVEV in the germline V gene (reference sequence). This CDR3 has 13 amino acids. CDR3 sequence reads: CASSRDSSYEQYF. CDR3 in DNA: TGTGCCAGCAGTCGGGACAGTTCCTACGAGCAGTACTTC.

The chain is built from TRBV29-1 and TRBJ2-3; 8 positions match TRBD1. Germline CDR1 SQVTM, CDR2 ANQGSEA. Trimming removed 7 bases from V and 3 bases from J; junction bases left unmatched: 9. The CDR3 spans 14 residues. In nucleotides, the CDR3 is TGCAGCGCCCAGGACAGGGTGGGTACAGATACGCAGTATTTT. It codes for CSAQDRVGTDTQYF.

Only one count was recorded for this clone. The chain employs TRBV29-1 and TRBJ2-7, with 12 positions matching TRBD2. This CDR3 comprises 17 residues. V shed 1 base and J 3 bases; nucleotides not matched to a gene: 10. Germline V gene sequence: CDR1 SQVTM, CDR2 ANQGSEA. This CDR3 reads CSVEGASGTSGHYEQYF. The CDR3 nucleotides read TGCAGCGTTGAAGGAGCTTCTGGGACTAGCGGGCACTACGAGCAGTACTTC.